These T cell receptor beta chains were read from a single sample in a study of identifying expanded T cells in peripheral blood. Sequenced by immunoSEQ multiplex PCR; TCRdb stores in-frame clones only, minus some. The repertoire has 70,000 to 95,000 clones, around nine tenths of them found once; the top ten carry roughly 7.3%. Material for sequencing was blood. Receptors were obtained from a person aged 18 to 70 in good health. Both conserved end residues are trimmed from each CDR3. The listing skips clone size in some rows; elsewhere it reads once, few, many or a size class.

clone_size	j_call	v_call	cdr3_aa
NA	TRBJ1-5	TRBV10-3	AISETDSNQPQH
NA	TRBJ2-2	TRBV6-1	ASSERGELF
NA	TRBJ1-4	TRBV25-1	ASSEFQGVNEKLF
NA	TRBJ1-5	TRBV6-4	ASSPQGFGQPQH
NA	TRBJ2-5	TRBV7-3	ASSLTAQGTQY
NA	TRBJ1-2	TRBV18	ASSPPRQGNYGYT
NA	TRBJ2-5	TRBV6-1	ASSEMKGVKTQY
NA	TRBJ2-7	TRBV2	ASTTVRVLAYEQY
NA	TRBJ2-1	TRBV5-1	ASSSGSYNEQF
NA	TRBJ2-2	TRBV12-5	ASASWDTGELF
NA	TRBJ2-3	TRBV18	ASSPFLSTDTQY
NA	TRBJ1-2	TRBV4-1	ASSQEVRRTGQGKKDGYT
NA	TRBJ2-3	TRBV7-7	ASSLTGLNTDTQY
NA	TRBJ1-1	TRBV18	ASSLGGPEAF
NA	TRBJ2-7	TRBV5-5	ASSWTSGGGYEQY
NA	TRBJ1-2	TRBV7-9	ASSPQGDYGYT
NA	TRBJ1-5	TRBV19	ASSPQGTYSVSRIQH
NA	TRBJ1-3	TRBV5-1	ASSLDSWDRRNSGNTIY
NA	TRBJ1-5	TRBV19	ASSIEDRGGQPQH
NA	TRBJ2-4	TRBV13	ASSPPTGTPSGSVNIQY
few	TRBJ1-2	TRBV30	AWSGSYGYT
NA	TRBJ1-5	TRBV28	ASSYSSTLRYSNLPSNQPQH
NA	TRBJ1-2	TRBV7-9	ASSTTSRAVGFGYT
NA	TRBJ2-2	TRBV10-1	ASSRGSDTGELF
NA	TRBJ1-2	TRBV29-1	SATDRAGANYGYT
NA	TRBJ1-6	TRBV5-1	ASSLRTGDYNSPLH
NA	TRBJ1-1	TRBV4-3	ASSPDRGRWTEAF
NA	TRBJ2-5	TRBV6-5	ASSYGGSQETQY
NA	TRBJ2-7	TRBV27	ASSPSLTSGRSN
NA	TRBJ1-1	TRBV18	ASSPILLVMNTEAF
NA	TRBJ2-7	TRBV19	ASSMGPKSYEQY
NA	TRBJ1-5	TRBV5-4	ASSPGDRSNQPQH
NA	TRBJ1-1	TRBV11-2	ASSLGSPNTEAF
NA	TRBJ2-3	TRBV6-4	ASSGTSGADTQY
NA	TRBJ1-2	TRBV19	ASTWGGRVSTDYGYT
NA	TRBJ1-1	TRBV14	ASSRAPGGAF
NA	TRBJ2-5	TRBV5-1	ASSLGRMVGTQY
NA	TRBJ1-2	TRBV4-2	ASSSLGRHPDNT
many	TRBJ1-6	TRBV2	ASRSTGVVPPLH
NA	TRBJ2-7	TRBV18	ASSQASGGTYEQY
once	TRBJ1-5	TRBV19	ASRTGTGVGNQPQH
few	TRBJ1-5	TRBV30	AWSVREAQPQH
NA	TRBJ2-5	TRBV5-4	ASSTGSQETQY
NA	TRBJ2-5	TRBV25-1	ASSDPGVIETQY
NA	TRBJ1-2	TRBV28	ASQRGGANYGYT
NA	TRBJ1-5	TRBV5-6	ASSRTGAPSNQPQH
NA	TRBJ2-1	TRBV5-1	ASSLGQVYNEQF
NA	TRBJ1-5	TRBV18	ASSTQGGTQPQH
NA	TRBJ1-4	TRBV30	AWAGHRGGLVAKLF
NA	TRBJ2-7	TRBV6-1	ASNDRGRVYEQY
NA	TRBJ1-2	TRBV2	ASRDPSDRGSNYGYT
few	TRBJ2-2	TRBV4-2	ASSFRGDDGTGELF